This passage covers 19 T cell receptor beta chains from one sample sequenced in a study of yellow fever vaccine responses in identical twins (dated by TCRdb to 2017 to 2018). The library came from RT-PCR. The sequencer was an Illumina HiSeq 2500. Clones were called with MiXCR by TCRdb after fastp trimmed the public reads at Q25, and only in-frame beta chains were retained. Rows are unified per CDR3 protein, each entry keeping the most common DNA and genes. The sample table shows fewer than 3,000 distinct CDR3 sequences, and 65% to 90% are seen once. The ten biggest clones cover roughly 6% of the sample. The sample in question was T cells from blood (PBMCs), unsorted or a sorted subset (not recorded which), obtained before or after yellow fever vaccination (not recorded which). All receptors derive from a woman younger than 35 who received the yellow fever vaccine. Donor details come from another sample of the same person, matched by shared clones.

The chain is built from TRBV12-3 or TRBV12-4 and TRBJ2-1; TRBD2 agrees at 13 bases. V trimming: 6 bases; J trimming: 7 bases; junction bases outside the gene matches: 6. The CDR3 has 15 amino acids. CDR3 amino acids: CASSPRTSGGNEQFF. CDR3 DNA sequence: TGTGCCAGCAGCCCACGGACTAGCGGGGGTAATGAGCAGTTCTTC.

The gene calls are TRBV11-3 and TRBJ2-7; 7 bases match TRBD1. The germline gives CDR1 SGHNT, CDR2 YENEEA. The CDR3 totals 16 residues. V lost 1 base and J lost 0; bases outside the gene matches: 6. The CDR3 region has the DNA TGTGCCAGCAGCTTAGTACCAGGGGGTGGCTCCTACGAGCAGTACTTC. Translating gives CASSLVPGGGSYEQYF.

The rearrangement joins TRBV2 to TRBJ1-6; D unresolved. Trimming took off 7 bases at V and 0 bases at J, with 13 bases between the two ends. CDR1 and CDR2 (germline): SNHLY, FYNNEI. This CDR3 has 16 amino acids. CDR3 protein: CASTFDKSSYNSPLHF. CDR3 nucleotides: TGTGCCAGCACCTTCGACAAGAGCTCCTATAATTCACCCCTCCACTTT.

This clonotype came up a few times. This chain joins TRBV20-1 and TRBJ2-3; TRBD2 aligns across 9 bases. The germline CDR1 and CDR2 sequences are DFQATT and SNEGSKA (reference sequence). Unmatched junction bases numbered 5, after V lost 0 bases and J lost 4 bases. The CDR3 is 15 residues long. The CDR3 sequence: CSARESGRIADTQYF. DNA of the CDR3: TGCAGTGCTAGAGAAAGCGGGAGGATTGCAGATACGCAGTATTTT.

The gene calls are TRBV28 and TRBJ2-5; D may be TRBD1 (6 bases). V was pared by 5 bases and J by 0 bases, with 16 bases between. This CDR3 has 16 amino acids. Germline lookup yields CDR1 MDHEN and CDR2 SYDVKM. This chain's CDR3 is CASSPIGQTYQETQYF. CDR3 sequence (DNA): TGTGCCAGCAGTCCCATTGGACAGACGTACCAAGAGACCCAGTACTTC.

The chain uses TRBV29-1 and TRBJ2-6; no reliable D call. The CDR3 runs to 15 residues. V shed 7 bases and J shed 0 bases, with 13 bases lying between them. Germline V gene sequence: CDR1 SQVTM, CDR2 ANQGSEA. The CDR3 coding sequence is TGCAGCGCCGGAGAACTCCCCTCTGGGGCCAACGTCCTGACTTTC. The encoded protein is CSAGELPSGANVLTF.

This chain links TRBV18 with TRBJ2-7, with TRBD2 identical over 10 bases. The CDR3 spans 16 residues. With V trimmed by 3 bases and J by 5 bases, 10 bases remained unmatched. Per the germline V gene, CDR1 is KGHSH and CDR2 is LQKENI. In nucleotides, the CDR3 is TGTGCCAGCTCACCCGCGGGACTAGCGTCCCGGAACGAGCAGTACTTC. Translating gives CASSPAGLASRNEQYF.

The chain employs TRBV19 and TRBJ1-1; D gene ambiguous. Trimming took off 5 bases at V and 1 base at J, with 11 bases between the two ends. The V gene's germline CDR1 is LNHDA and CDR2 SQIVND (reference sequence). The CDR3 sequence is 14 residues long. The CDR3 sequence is CASSSARPNTEAFF. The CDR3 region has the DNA TGTGCCAGTAGTTCGGCGCGCCCGAACACTGAAGCTTTCTTT.

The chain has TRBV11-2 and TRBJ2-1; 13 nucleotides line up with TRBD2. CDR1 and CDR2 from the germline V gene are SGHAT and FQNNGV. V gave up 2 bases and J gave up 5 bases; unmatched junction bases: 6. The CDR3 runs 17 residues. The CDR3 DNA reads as TGTGCCAGCAGCTTACCCTCCGGGACTAGCGGGAACAATGAGCAGTTCTTC. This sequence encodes CASSLPSGTSGNNEQFF.

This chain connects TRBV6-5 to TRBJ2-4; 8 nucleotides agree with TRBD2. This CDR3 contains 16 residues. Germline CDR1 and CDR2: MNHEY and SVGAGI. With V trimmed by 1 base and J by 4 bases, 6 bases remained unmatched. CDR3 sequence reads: CASSYLSSGGKNIQYF. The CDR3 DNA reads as TGTGCCAGCAGTTACTTGTCAAGCGGGGGTAAAAACATTCAGTACTTC.

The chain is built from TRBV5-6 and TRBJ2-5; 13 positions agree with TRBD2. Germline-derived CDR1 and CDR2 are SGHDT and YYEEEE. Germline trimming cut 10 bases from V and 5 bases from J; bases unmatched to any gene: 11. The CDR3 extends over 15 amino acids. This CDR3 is CADSQGTSGTETQYF. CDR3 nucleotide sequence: TGTGCCGACAGTCAAGGGACTAGCGGGACGGAGACCCAGTACTTC.

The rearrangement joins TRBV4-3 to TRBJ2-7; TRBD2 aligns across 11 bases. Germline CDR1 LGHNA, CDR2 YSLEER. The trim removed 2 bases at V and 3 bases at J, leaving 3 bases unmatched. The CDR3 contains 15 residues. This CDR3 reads CASSQFTSGSYEQYF. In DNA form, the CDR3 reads TGCGCCAGCAGCCAATTTACTAGCGGGAGCTACGAGCAGTACTTC.

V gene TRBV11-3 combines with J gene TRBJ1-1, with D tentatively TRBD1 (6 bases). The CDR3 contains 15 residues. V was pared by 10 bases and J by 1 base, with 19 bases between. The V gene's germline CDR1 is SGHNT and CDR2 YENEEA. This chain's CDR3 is CANRIHGQKNTEAFF. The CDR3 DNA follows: TGTGCCAACAGGATCCATGGACAGAAGAACACTGAAGCTTTCTTT.

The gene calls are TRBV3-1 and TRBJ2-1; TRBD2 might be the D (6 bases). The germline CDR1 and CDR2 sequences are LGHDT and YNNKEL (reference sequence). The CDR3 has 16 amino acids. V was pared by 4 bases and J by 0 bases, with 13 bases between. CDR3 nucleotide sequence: TGTGCCAGCAGCCCTAGGGGACTGAGCTCCTACAATGAGCAGTTCTTC. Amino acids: CASSPRGLSSYNEQFF.

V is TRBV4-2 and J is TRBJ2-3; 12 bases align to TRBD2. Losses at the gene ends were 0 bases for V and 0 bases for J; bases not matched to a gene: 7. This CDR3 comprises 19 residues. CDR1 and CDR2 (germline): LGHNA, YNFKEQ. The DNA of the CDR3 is TGTGCCAGCAGCCAAGATTTGACTAGCGGGGGTTCTAGCACAGATACGCAGTATTTT. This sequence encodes CASSQDLTSGGSSTDTQYF.

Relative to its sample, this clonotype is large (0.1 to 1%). CDR3: CASSFKGTEAFF. CDR3 nucleotide sequence: TGTGCCAGCAGCTTTAAAGGAACTGAAGCTTTCTTT. This chain connects TRBV11-1 to TRBJ1-1, with D unclear. CDR3 length: 12 amino acids. The V end lost 3 bases, the J end lost 5 bases, and 7 bases lay between the germline ends. Germline-derived CDR1 and CDR2 are SGHAT and FQDESV (reference sequence).

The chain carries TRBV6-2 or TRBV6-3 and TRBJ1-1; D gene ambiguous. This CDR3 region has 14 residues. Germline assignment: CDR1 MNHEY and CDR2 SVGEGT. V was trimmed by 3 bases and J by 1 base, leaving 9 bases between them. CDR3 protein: CASSYRTENTEAFF. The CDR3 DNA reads TGTGCCAGCAGTTATCGTACAGAGAACACTGAAGCTTTCTTT.

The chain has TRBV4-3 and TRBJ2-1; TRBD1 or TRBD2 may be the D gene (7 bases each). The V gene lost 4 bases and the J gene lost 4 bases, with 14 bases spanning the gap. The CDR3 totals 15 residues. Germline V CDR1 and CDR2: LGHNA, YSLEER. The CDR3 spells CASSRDREGYNEQFF. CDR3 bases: TGCGCCAGCAGCCGCGACAGGGAGGGATACAATGAGCAGTTCTTC.

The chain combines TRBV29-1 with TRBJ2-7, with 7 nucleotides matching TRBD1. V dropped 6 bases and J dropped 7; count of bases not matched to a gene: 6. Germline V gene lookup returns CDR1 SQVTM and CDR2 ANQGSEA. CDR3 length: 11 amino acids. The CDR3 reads CSVGQPQEQYF. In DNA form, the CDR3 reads TGCAGCGTGGGACAGCCCCAAGAGCAGTACTTC.